Listed below are T cell receptor beta chains from one sample, sequenced in a study of molecular identifiers for immune sequencing clone quantification. TCRdb analysed the PCR reads with MiXCR anew, one entry per CDR3 protein. The data contain some 320,000 distinct CDR3 sequences, 20% to 25% of them singletons. The sample comprised naive CD8+ T cells from blood, with Jurkat cell RNA spiked in. The receptor set was obtained from a human donor in good health. Some libraries in this study had Jurkat cell RNA spiked in. Each CDR3 is given with its conserved first and last residue. Fields, in order: clone size, V gene, J gene, D gene, CDR3 protein, CDR3 DNA. The D gene is left open where the match is weak. Expanded clones get a size class; other rows say once, few or many, or leave the size out.

many	TRBV7-9	TRBJ2-7	TRBD1	CASSYPNAGTGSYEQYF	TGTGCCAGCAGCTACCCGAACGCCGGGACAGGGTCCTACGAGCAGTACTTC
many	TRBV6-6	TRBJ1-1	TRBD1	CASRGVQGALGTEAFF	TGTGCCAGCAGAGGGGTACAGGGGGCGCTAGGCACTGAAGCTTTCTTT
-	TRBV20-1	TRBJ2-3	-	CSANGEVPSDTQYF	TGCAGTGCTAACGGAGAGGTCCCCTCAGATACGCAGTATTTT
few	TRBV19	TRBJ1-2	-	CASSIGPPGYTF	TGTGCCAGTAGTATCGGACCCCCTGGCTACACCTTC
many	TRBV6-5	TRBJ1-2	TRBD1	CASSPVLGTAHYGYTF	TGTGCCAGCAGCCCCGTCCTGGGGACAGCTCACTATGGCTACACCTTC
few	TRBV11-2	TRBJ2-4	-	CASSPSGGAKNIQYF	TGTGCCAGCAGCCCATCAGGGGGGGCCAAAAACATTCAGTACTTC
many	TRBV7-9	TRBJ1-1	-	CASSLVWEGGTEAFF	TGTGCCAGCAGCTTAGTGTGGGAAGGGGGGACTGAAGCTTTCTTT
many	TRBV6-6	TRBJ2-1	-	CASSYTGYPYNEQFF	TGTGCCAGCAGTTACACAGGGTATCCCTACAATGAGCAGTTCTTC
many	TRBV5-6	TRBJ2-7	-	CASSRAGTAYEQYF	TGTGCCAGCAGCAGAGCCGGGACCGCCTACGAGCAGTACTTC
many	TRBV7-3	TRBJ1-4	-	CASSKTTGLATNEKLFF	TGTGCCAGCAGCAAAACGACAGGACTTGCAACTAATGAAAAACTGTTTTTT
many	TRBV4-3	TRBJ2-7	TRBD2	CASSYGTSDYEQYF	TGCGCCAGCAGTTACGGGACTAGCGACTACGAGCAGTACTTC
-	TRBV5-6	TRBJ2-7	TRBD2	CASSLASGGPYEQYF	TGTGCCAGCAGCTTGGCGAGCGGGGGCCCCTACGAGCAGTACTTC
many	TRBV28	TRBJ1-5	TRBD1	CASIQGIGNQPQHF	TGTGCCAGCATACAGGGGATCGGCAATCAGCCCCAGCATTTT
-	TRBV11-2	TRBJ2-1	TRBD2	CASSLVPTSGGEDEQFF	TGTGCCAGCAGCTTAGTGCCCACTAGCGGGGGGGAGGATGAGCAGTTCTTC
many	TRBV27	TRBJ2-3	-	CASTSTDTQYF	TGTGCCAGCACCAGCACAGATACGCAGTATTTT
many	TRBV7-2	TRBJ2-7	TRBD2	CASSAGLAGNEQYF	TGTGCCAGCAGCGCCGGACTAGCGGGGAACGAGCAGTACTTC
-	TRBV7-9	TRBJ2-7	-	CASSLSSGPNEQYF	TGTGCCAGCAGCTTGAGTTCAGGGCCTAACGAGCAGTACTTC